This TCR beta chain was recorded in a study of blood T cell repertoires in COVID-19. Study-wide context: From T cells, B-cell-depleted T cells, or PBMCs came the material, which was cDNA or gDNA.

V dropped 4 bases and J dropped 6 bases, with 13 bases sitting between them. The CDR3 totals 14 residues. CDR1 and CDR2 (germline): LNHDA, SQIVND (reference sequence). How the authors handled the data: Estimated nucleated cell counts came from reference gene primer amplification. TCRdb's copy holds only in-frame clones and misses some; the assay was immunoSEQ multiplex PCR. From that table come the V and J calls and clone size; the DNA was used to work out D and trimming. The sample includes about 300,000 clones, just over 85% seen only once; the top ten take 8% to 13%. The origin of this receptor is a young woman who had recovered from COVID-19. The sample taken for sequencing was PBMCs or T cells enriched from blood (not recorded which). V usage is TRBV19 and J usage is TRBJ2-1; D might be TRBD1 (5 bases). This chain's CDR3 is CASSRQFGLNEQFF. Here the CDR3 DNA reads TGTGCCAGTAGTAGACAGTTCGGTCTCAATGAGCAGTTCTTC.